This TCR beta chain appears in the sequencing data of a study of blood T cell repertoires in COVID-19. For the study at large: Samples of COVID-19 (acute and convalescent) were obtained from the United States, Italy and Spain. T cells, B-cell-depleted T cells, or PBMCs supplied cDNA or gDNA.

Authors' data handling: Amplification of reference gene primers provided the estimated nucleated cell counts. This table comes from immunoSEQ multiplex PCR, and its TCRdb copy is limited to in-frame clones, with some not included. The DNA gave D and trimming, while V, J and clone size come from that table. The repertoire holds approximately 120,000 clones, almost 70% seen once, with approximately 2% in the top ten. The TCR sequence derives from a woman aged 70-85 years with acute or convalescent COVID-19. Specimen: peripheral blood.

CDR3 in DNA: TGTGCCAGCAGTCCGACAGGGTCCTATGGCTACACCTTC. This codes for CASSPTGSYGYTF. V usage is TRBV28 and J usage is TRBJ1-2; 7 nucleotides align to TRBD1. Germline CDR1 MDHEN, CDR2 SYDVKM. This CDR3 is built from 13 residues. Trimming cost V 5 bases and J 4 bases; bases outside gene matches: 4.